The 24 T cell receptor beta chains in this list originate from one sample, sequenced in a study of blood T cell repertoires in COVID-19. Method: immunoSEQ multiplex PCR; TCRdb's copy keeps in-frame clones and lacks some. The repertoire includes some 80,000 clones, approximately 82% of them detected once, and around 9% sits in the top ten. The sequenced sample consisted of peripheral blood. Every receptor here comes from a human donor in a cohort sampled during active COVID-19.

The chain links TRBV29-1 to TRBJ1-3; possibly TRBD1 for D (6 bases). V lost 6 bases and J lost 3, with 12 bases in between. The CDR3 sequence is 13 residues long. CDR1 is SQVTM, CDR2 ANQGSEA, per germline. The CDR3 spells CSVAAGDGNTIYF. The CDR3 coding sequence is TGCAGCGTGGCGGCAGGGGATGGAAACACCATATATTTT.

This clone showed up just once. The junction shows a germline mismatch at one end, possibly a read error. The rearrangement links TRBV2 to TRBJ2-1; 11 nucleotides align to TRBD2. This CDR3 comprises 12 residues. Germline CDR1 is SNHLY and CDR2 is FYNNEI. The CDR3 nucleotides are TGTGCCAGCAGTCCACGACTAGCGGGGAGCATCTTC. Translation gives CASSPRLAGSIF.

The chain's CDR3 is CASSQDGLAGDIQYF. The CDR3 region has the DNA TGTGCCAGCAGCCAAGATGGCCTAGCTGGAGACATTCAGTACTTC. V is TRBV3-1 (or the pseudogene TRBV3-2) and J is TRBJ2-4; D possibly corresponds to TRBD2 (5 bases). Trimming removed 0 bases from V and 8 bases from J, with 14 bases in between. This CDR3 comprises 15 residues. Germline CDR1 and CDR2: LGHDT and YNNKEL (reference sequence).

V usage is TRBV28 and J usage is TRBJ2-3; tentatively, D is TRBD2 (6 bases). Germline-derived CDR1 and CDR2 are MDHEN and SYDVKM. This CDR3 has 16 amino acids. V gave up 4 bases and J gave up 2 bases, with 16 bases separating them. The CDR3 loop is CASSWSRGRITDTQYF. DNA of the CDR3: TGTGCCAGCAGTTGGTCTCGAGGGAGGATCACAGATACGCAGTATTTT.

The chain is built from TRBV9 and TRBJ2-4; weak D call: TRBD2 (6 bases). Per the germline V gene, CDR1 is SGDLS and CDR2 is YYNGEE. The CDR3 covers 14 residues. The V end lost 0 bases, the J end lost 7 bases, and 11 bases lay between the germline ends. This CDR3 is CASSVAGRGNIQYF. The CDR3, as DNA: TGTGCCAGCAGCGTAGCCGGTCGGGGGAACATTCAGTACTTC.

The V call is TRBV5-1, the J call TRBJ2-7, with D unclear. The ends were cut back, 0 bases at V and 0 bases at J, with 10 bases in the middle. The CDR3 length is 15 residues. Germline-derived CDR1 and CDR2 are SGHRS and YFSETQ. Written as DNA, the CDR3 is TGCGCCAGCAGCTTGGTCGGGTCCGGCTCCTACGAGCAGTACTTC. This codes for CASSLVGSGSYEQYF.

Only one count was recorded for this clone. This chain joins TRBV7-8 and TRBJ2-1, with D possibly matching TRBD2 (6 bases). The V and J ends lost 0 bases and 2 bases respectively, with 8 bases between them. Per the germline V gene, CDR1 is SGHVS and CDR2 is FQNEAQ. The CDR3 has 15 residues. This CDR3 is CASSLAGGTYNEQFF. As DNA, the CDR3 is TGTGCCAGCAGCTTAGCTGGCGGGACCTACAATGAGCAGTTCTTC.

This clone has more than one count but fewer than ten. The CDR3 sequence is CASSEEAGGLQPQHF. The CDR3, as DNA: TGTGCCAGCAGTGAAGAGGCAGGGGGCCTTCAGCCCCAGCATTTT. The chain couples TRBV2 to TRBJ1-5; TRBD1 aligns across 8 bases. The germline V gene has CDR1 SNHLY and CDR2 FYNNEI. The CDR3 totals 15 residues. The V gene end was trimmed by 1 base and the J gene end by 6 bases; junction bases not matched to a gene: 5.

The genes are TRBV7-2 and TRBJ2-2; 9 nucleotides line up with TRBD1. The CDR3 runs 14 residues. Germline CDR1 is SGHTA and CDR2 is FQGNSA. With 7 bases clipped from V and 6 bases from J, the junction kept 6 bases outside the gene matches. CDR3 in DNA: TGTGCCAGCAAACCGGGACAGGGAGCCGGGGAGCTGTTTTTT. Amino acids: CASKPGQGAGELFF. Using reference TRBV7-2 and TRBJ2-2 for the parts outside the CDR3, the full variable domain is GAGVSQSPSNKVTEKGKDVELRCDPISGHTALYWYRQSLGQGLEFLIYFQGNSAPDKSGLPSDRFSAERTGGSVSTLTIQRTQQEDSAVYLCASKPGQGAGELFFGEGSRLTVL.

The CDR3 sequence: CASKPSSGANVLTF. In nucleotides, the CDR3 is TGTGCCAGCAAACCGAGCTCTGGGGCCAACGTCCTGACTTTC. The chain links TRBV6-5 to TRBJ2-6; D is unresolved. Deletions cut 7 bases from V and 0 bases from J, with 7 bases between. The germline CDR1 and CDR2 sequences are MNHEY and SVGAGI. This CDR3 is 14 amino acids long.

This rearrangement joins TRBV4-2 to TRBJ2-2; TRBD1 matches at 12 bases. Germline assignment: CDR1 LGHNA and CDR2 YNFKEQ. V shed 4 bases and J 7 bases; nucleotides not matched to a gene: 7. This CDR3 contains 16 residues. As DNA, the CDR3 is TGTGCCAGCAGCCTTCCGGGACAGGGGGCCAACGGGGAGCTGTTTTTT. It encodes CASSLPGQGANGELFF.

This chain joins TRBV12-3 or TRBV12-4 and TRBJ2-7, with D hard to call. The CDR3 spans 13 residues. The V gene lost 1 base and the J gene lost 3 bases, with 7 bases spanning the gap. CDR3 in amino acids: CASSLVLSYEQYF. The CDR3 nucleotides are TGTGCCAGCAGTTTAGTTCTCAGCTACGAGCAGTACTTC.

The V gene is TRBV12-3 or TRBV12-4, the J gene TRBJ2-3; no firm D call. The V end was cut by 3 bases, the J end by 4 bases, with 8 bases between. This CDR3 region has 13 residues. CDR3 sequence reads: CASSFPLPDTQYF. The CDR3 DNA sequence: TGTGCCAGCAGTTTCCCCCTACCAGATACGCAGTATTTT.

The chain has TRBV5-1 and TRBJ2-3, with TRBD2 as a possible D gene (6 bases). The germline CDR1 and CDR2 sequences are SGHRS and YFSETQ. Trimming shortened V by 1 base and J by 1 base, and 7 bases separated the two germline ends. This CDR3 has 14 residues. The CDR3 nucleotides are TGCGCCAGCAGCTTGTCTAGCGGCACAGATACGCAGTATTTT. Amino acid sequence: CASSLSSGTDTQYF.

This clone is a singleton in its sample. The chain combines TRBV2 with TRBJ2-7; D is unclear. Trimming removed 1 base from V and 3 bases from J, with 10 bases in between. CDR1 and CDR2 (germline): SNHLY, FYNNEI. The CDR3 spans 14 residues. The CDR3 sequence: CASSEGGQRYEQYF. CDR3 DNA sequence: TGTGCCAGCAGTGAAGGTGGCCAACGCTACGAGCAGTACTTC.

In DNA, the CDR3 is TGTGCCAGCATCGGCTCTGGAAACACCATATATTTT. Translated, it gives CASIGSGNTIYF. The V call is TRBV6-5, the J call TRBJ1-3, with D unclear. Germline V lookup: CDR1 MNHEY, CDR2 SVGAGI. V lost 7 bases to trimming and J lost 0 bases, with 4 bases between them. The CDR3 sequence is 12 residues long.

The J gene is TRBJ1-2, the V gene TRBV28; TRBD1 agrees at 10 bases. Trimming cost V 2 bases and J 4 bases; bases outside gene matches: 4. Germline assignment: CDR1 MDHEN and CDR2 SYDVKM. The CDR3 loop spans 15 amino acids. For the CDR3, the DNA is TGTGCCAGCAGTTTAGGTGGACAGGGGGGCTATGGCTACACCTTC. Protein: CASSLGGQGGYGYTF.

The V and J genes are TRBV28 and TRBJ1-4; 7 bases match TRBD1. The CDR3 runs to 16 residues. In germline, CDR1 is MDHEN, CDR2 SYDVKM. Germline trimming cut 5 bases from V and 2 bases from J; bases unmatched to any gene: 8. This CDR3 reads CASSPQGKSTNEKLFF. The CDR3 DNA is TGTGCCAGCAGTCCACAGGGGAAGTCGACTAATGAAAAACTGTTTTTT.

The chain is built from TRBV12-5 and TRBJ2-3, with 8 bases fitting TRBD2. The J segment lost 0 bases and the V segment lost 7 bases, leaving 6 bases of the junction unmatched. CDR3 length: 15 residues. Germline CDR1 reads LGHNT; CDR2 reads FRNRAP. The CDR3 spells CASVLSSGSTDTQYF. CDR3 sequence (DNA): TGTGCTAGTGTTCTATCTAGCGGGAGCACAGATACGCAGTATTTT.

The chain employs TRBV9 and TRBJ2-7; 7 positions match TRBD2. CDR3 size: 16 residues. V shed 0 bases and J 4 bases; nucleotides not matched to a gene: 10. Looked up from germline, CDR1 is SGDLS and CDR2 is YYNGEE. The CDR3 spells CASSVAPQAGPYEQYF. CDR3 DNA: TGTGCCAGCAGCGTAGCTCCCCAAGCGGGGCCTTACGAGCAGTACTTC.

The chain recombines TRBV9 with TRBJ1-6, with a possible D match to TRBD1 (6 bases). V dropped 3 bases and J dropped 9 bases, with 19 bases sitting between them. Germline V gene data show CDR1 as SGDLS and CDR2 as YYNGEE. CDR3 length equals 16 residues. Here the CDR3 reads CASSASSAGVISPLHF. The CDR3 DNA reads as TGTGCCAGCAGCGCCTCGTCGGCAGGGGTTATTTCACCCCTCCACTTT.

The rearrangement uses TRBV7-9 and TRBJ1-2; D possibly corresponds to TRBD1 (6 bases). Germline CDR1 SEHNR, CDR2 FQNEAQ (reference sequence). CDR3 length: 15 residues. Trimming removed 1 base from V and 2 bases from J, with 11 bases in between. Here the CDR3 DNA reads TGTGCCAGCAGCTTAGAAAGGGGGAAGAACTATGGCTACACCTTC. Protein product: CASSLERGKNYGYTF.

J is TRBJ1-1 and V is TRBV3-1 (or the pseudogene TRBV3-2), with TRBD1 identical over 12 bases. V dropped 6 bases and J dropped 4; count of bases not matched to a gene: 9. Germline V CDR1 and CDR2: LGHDT, YNNKEL (reference sequence). The CDR3 is 16 amino acids. CDR3 coding DNA: TGTGCCAGCAGTCCGGGACAGGGGGCGGGGGGCACTGAAGCTTTCTTT. It translates to CASSPGQGAGGTEAFF.

The chain uses TRBV9 and TRBJ2-3, with 7 positions matching TRBD2. CDR1 and CDR2 (germline): SGDLS, YYNGEE. V lost 4 bases, J lost 0 bases, and 8 bases stayed unmatched. CDR3 length: 16 residues. CDR3 nucleotides: TGTGCCAGCAGCTACCTGTCTAGCGGTAGCACAGATACGCAGTATTTT. Its protein is CASSYLSSGSTDTQYF.